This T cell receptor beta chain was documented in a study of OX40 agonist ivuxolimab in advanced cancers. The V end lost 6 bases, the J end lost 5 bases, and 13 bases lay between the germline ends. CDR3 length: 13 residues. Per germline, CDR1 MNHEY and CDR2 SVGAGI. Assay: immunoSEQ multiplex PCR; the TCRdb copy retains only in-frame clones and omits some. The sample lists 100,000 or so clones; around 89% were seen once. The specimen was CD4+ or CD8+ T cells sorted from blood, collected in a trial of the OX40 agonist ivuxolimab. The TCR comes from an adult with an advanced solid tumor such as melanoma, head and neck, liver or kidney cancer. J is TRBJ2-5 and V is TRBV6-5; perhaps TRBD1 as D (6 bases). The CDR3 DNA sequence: TGTGCCAGCAGGCAGGGGTATATGGAGACCCAGTACTTC. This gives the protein CASRQGYMETQYF.